Listed below are T cell receptor beta chains from one sample, sequenced in a study of T cells in tuberculosis. Some clones are missing from TCRdb's copy, which holds only in-frame ones; the method was immunoSEQ multiplex PCR. Seen here are 30,000 to 35,000 clones, 85% to 95% observed once, and the top ten hold approximately 7.5%. Source material: PBMCs. The receptors were sampled from a donor aged 5-35 years with latent tuberculosis or without tuberculosis infection. Some clones in this sample may be carry-over from other donors' samples. Each CDR3 is given with its conserved first and last residue. Size tells how often a clone was seen (once, few, many) or the class of an expanded clone, and some rows leave it out.

CDR3	size	V	J
CASNKEVAVEKLFF	-	TRBV6-1	TRBJ1-4
CASSVDGAGSPLHF	-	TRBV9	TRBJ1-6
CASSRDRGNGDYGYTF	-	TRBV4-2	TRBJ1-2
CASSQYPGQGSEKLFF	-	TRBV7-2	TRBJ1-4
CASSTSDPGTDTQYF	few	TRBV18	TRBJ2-3
CARGGASAQSEQFF	few	TRBV2	TRBJ2-1
CASTTGSYGYTF	few	TRBV6-5	TRBJ1-2
CASSPLAGMGTDTQYF	-	TRBV19	TRBJ2-3
CASRFRDRGNEKLFF	-	TRBV2	TRBJ1-4
CASSPGLAGGLGTDTQYF	-	TRBV5-6	TRBJ2-3
CATSGRGGAETQYF	few	TRBV15	TRBJ2-5
CASGLGGAFF	-	TRBV28	TRBJ1-1
CASSDDRRNTGELFF	few	TRBV7-9	TRBJ2-2
CASSLYRGIDYGYTF	-	TRBV27	TRBJ1-2
CASSLLARYYGYTF	-	TRBV28	TRBJ1-2
CASSYSPGGREQYF	-	TRBV5-1	TRBJ2-7
CASSLERSYEQYF	-	TRBV5-6	TRBJ2-7
CASSFNLDRGDTGELFF	-	TRBV5-1	TRBJ2-2
CASSGITEAFF	-	TRBV2	TRBJ1-1
CASSEDWLSSYTF	-	TRBV25-1	TRBJ1-2
CASRSRGSYEQYF	once	TRBV4-2	TRBJ2-7
CASSFEGQRTYEQYF	-	TRBV7-9	TRBJ2-7
CASSRTGDRNGYTF	-	TRBV27	TRBJ1-2
CASSPTLQGNEQYF	-	TRBV18	TRBJ2-7
CASSGQASSYEQYF	-	TRBV7-9	TRBJ2-7
CASSPGQGGEKLFF	-	TRBV7-9	TRBJ1-4
CASSTLSTGKAEQYF	once	TRBV19	TRBJ2-7
CAWSVRGTANYGYTF	-	TRBV30	TRBJ1-2
CSVGARGGVNTEAFF	once	TRBV29-1	TRBJ1-1
CASSLQGNTGELFF	-	TRBV11-3	TRBJ2-2
CASSFTNSGGVRAYEQYF	-	TRBV11-2	TRBJ2-7
CASSRLLGGTSNTGELFF	-	TRBV18	TRBJ2-2
CASSTGTGSYEQYF	-	TRBV28	TRBJ2-7
CASSSSSGRPNEQFF	-	TRBV6-5	TRBJ2-1
CASSPGQGVPYEQYF	once	TRBV5-5	TRBJ2-7
CAWSQGLIYEQYF	-	TRBV30	TRBJ2-7
CASSLRSSGVLMDTQYF	few	TRBV7-8	TRBJ2-3
CASSEAGGPYEQYF	-	TRBV27	TRBJ2-7
CASSPTGRSSGNTIYF	-	TRBV7-9	TRBJ1-3
CASSLSSMSGNTEAFF	-	TRBV27	TRBJ1-1
CASSFRLERGKETQYF	-	TRBV5-4	TRBJ2-5
CASSYPGQGAGEQYF	-	TRBV6-5	TRBJ2-7
CASSIMGQGSYEQYF	-	TRBV19	TRBJ2-7
CASQQGVGNTIYF	-	TRBV6-1	TRBJ1-3
CASSQRAGEGQPQHF	few	TRBV4-1	TRBJ1-5
CASRGAGGPTDTQYF	-	TRBV6-5	TRBJ2-3
CASSGLTTSGANVLTF	-	TRBV9	TRBJ2-6
CASTMGTRPYNEQFF	-	TRBV28	TRBJ2-1
CASSSQREMNTEAFF	-	TRBV5-6	TRBJ1-1